Listed below are T cell receptor beta chains from one sample, sequenced in a study of cytomegalovirus exposure and HLA in healthy donors. Some clones are missing from TCRdb's copy, which holds only in-frame ones; the method was immunoSEQ multiplex PCR. The table has 75,000 to 100,000 clones, just over 70% seen once. Material: PBMCs. Receptors originate from a man aged 55-75 years in good health and CMV-seronegative. CDR3s include the opening cysteine and the closing phenylalanine or tryptophan. D genes are given only for firm matches. Clone size is given for some rows only: seen once, a few or many times, or a class if the clone is expanded.

V: TRBV6-6; D: -; J: TRBJ1-6; size: -; DNA: TGTGCCAGTTGGACGGGAAATAATTCACCCCTCCACTTT; CDR3: CASWTGNNSPLHF
V: TRBV7-2; D: -; J: TRBJ1-3; size: -; DNA: TGTGCCAGCAGTCTAGATCGGGTCTCTGGAAACACCATATATTTT; CDR3: CASSLDRVSGNTIYF
V: TRBV7-6; D: TRBD2; J: TRBJ2-7; size: -; DNA: TGTGCCAGCAGCCAGACGGAGGCGGGGGGGGACGAGCAGTACTTC; CDR3: CASSQTEAGGDEQYF
V: TRBV30; D: TRBD1; J: TRBJ2-3; size: -; DNA: TGTGCCTGGAGTGTTATTACAGGGGCTCTTACAGATACGCAGTATTTT; CDR3: CAWSVITGALTDTQYF
V: TRBV19; D: -; J: TRBJ1-6; size: -; DNA: TGTGCCAGTAGTGCGCAGGGCCAGAATTCACCCCTCCACTTT; CDR3: CASSAQGQNSPLHF
V: TRBV14; D: -; J: TRBJ2-7; size: -; DNA: TGTGCCAGCAGGAGAGGAGGGCAGGCCTACGAGCAGTACTTC; CDR3: CASRRGGQAYEQYF
V: TRBV5-6; D: -; J: TRBJ1-6; size: -; DNA: TGTGCCAGCAGCACCGGACAGTATAATTCACCCCTCCACTTT; CDR3: CASSTGQYNSPLHF
V: TRBV4-1; D: -; J: TRBJ2-7; size: -; DNA: TGCGCCAGCAGCAAGGGAAGGGGGATAACCTACGAGCAGTACTTC; CDR3: CASSKGRGITYEQYF
V: TRBV7-9; D: -; J: TRBJ2-7; size: -; DNA: TGTGCTAGCTCGCGGAGCTCCTACGAGCAGTACTTC; CDR3: CASSRSSYEQYF
V: TRBV30; D: TRBD1; J: TRBJ2-7; size: -; DNA: TGTGCCTGGAGTAAGATCGGGGACAGCGCGTACTTC; CDR3: CAWSKIGDSAYF
V: TRBV15; D: -; J: TRBJ1-1; size: -; DNA: TGTGCCACCAGCAGAGGGGAACAGGGTAAAGCTTTCTTT; CDR3: CATSRGEQGKAFF
V: TRBV12-5; D: -; J: TRBJ2-5; size: -; DNA: TGTGCTAGTGGTTCCGACAGGCGGGCGACCCAGTACTTC; CDR3: CASGSDRRATQYF
V: TRBV7-9; D: TRBD1; J: TRBJ2-7; size: -; DNA: TGTGCCAGCAGCTTAGGTTCCGGGACAGGGTCCCACGAGCAGTACTTC; CDR3: CASSLGSGTGSHEQYF
V: TRBV6-1; D: -; J: TRBJ1-2; size: -; DNA: TGTGCCAGCAGTGGGGCAGGGGCGTATGGCTACACCTTC; CDR3: CASSGAGAYGYTF
V: TRBV6-1; D: -; J: TRBJ1-5; size: -; DNA: TGTGCCAGCAGGACTCAGGGGAATCAGCCCCAGCATTTT; CDR3: CASRTQGNQPQHF
V: TRBV5-1; D: -; J: TRBJ2-2; size: once; DNA: TGCGCCAGCAGCTTGGATGTGGCAGGGCACACCGGGGAGCTGTTTTTT; CDR3: CASSLDVAGHTGELFF
V: TRBV7-9; D: TRBD2; J: TRBJ2-4; size: few; DNA: TGTGCCAGCAGCATAGGGACTAGCGGGAGGGCCAGAAACATTCAGTACTTC; CDR3: CASSIGTSGRARNIQYF
V: TRBV6-6; D: TRBD1; J: TRBJ1-2; size: -; DNA: TGTGCCAGCAGAGGGGACAGCTACGTCTATGGCTACACCTTC; CDR3: CASRGDSYVYGYTF
V: TRBV25-1; D: -; J: TRBJ2-3; size: -; DNA: TGTGCCAGCAGTGAATCAGGCTCTAGCACAGATACGCAGTATTTT; CDR3: CASSESGSSTDTQYF
V: TRBV29-1; D: TRBD2; J: TRBJ2-2; size: -; DNA: TGCAGCGTGCGGACTAGCGGGAGTGCCGGGGAGCTGTTTTTT; CDR3: CSVRTSGSAGELFF
V: TRBV4-1; D: -; J: TRBJ2-7; size: few; DNA: TGCGCCAGCAGCCAACAACAGGGCTACGAGCAGTACTTC; CDR3: CASSQQQGYEQYF
V: TRBV30; D: -; J: TRBJ1-2; size: -; DNA: TGTGCCTGGGATACCGGGACAATGAACTGTGGCTACACCTTC; CDR3: CAWDTGTMNCGYTF
V: TRBV6-6; D: -; J: TRBJ2-3; size: -; DNA: TGTGCCAGCAGTAACCCGAAGGGAGAGGGAGATACGCAGTATTTT; CDR3: CASSNPKGEGDTQYF
V: TRBV10-3; D: TRBD2; J: TRBJ2-2; size: -; DNA: TGTGCCATCAGTGAGTCGTGGGGACTAGCGGGAGGTACCGGGGAGCTGTTTTTT; CDR3: CAISESWGLAGGTGELFF
V: TRBV15; D: TRBD1; J: TRBJ2-5; size: -; DNA: TGTGCCACCAGCTTATCCTCAGGGGGCAGTGAGACCCAGTACTTC; CDR3: CATSLSSGGSETQYF
V: TRBV9; D: -; J: TRBJ2-3; size: once; DNA: TGTGCCAGCTCCCCGGGCCTAGAGCAGCGGGATACGCAGTATTTT; CDR3: CASSPGLEQRDTQYF
V: TRBV10-1; D: TRBD2; J: TRBJ2-1; size: few; DNA: TGCGCCAGCAGTGAGAGTCAGGGACTAGAGTTCTTC; CDR3: CASSESQGLEFF
V: TRBV6-1; D: TRBD1; J: TRBJ1-5; size: once; DNA: TGTGCCAGCAGTTGGACAGGGGCCAATCAGCCCCAGCATTTT; CDR3: CASSWTGANQPQHF
V: TRBV7-9; D: -; J: TRBJ1-2; size: -; DNA: TGTGCCAGCAGCTTAGCGGGGAGGGGTGTCGATGGCTACACCTTC; CDR3: CASSLAGRGVDGYTF
V: TRBV5-4; D: TRBD1; J: TRBJ2-7; size: -; DNA: TGTGCCAGCAGCTTGGGAGCTGACAGGGGGGGCGAGCAGTACTTC; CDR3: CASSLGADRGGEQYF
V: TRBV6-5; D: -; J: TRBJ2-1; size: few; DNA: TGTGCCAGCAGTTACCCCGAGGAGGGGGCGCGAAATGAGCAGTTCTTC; CDR3: CASSYPEEGARNEQFF
V: TRBV6-1; D: TRBD2; J: TRBJ2-3; size: few; DNA: TGTGCCAGCAGTGAAGCACTAGCGGGGGGATCAGATACGCAGTATTTT; CDR3: CASSEALAGGSDTQYF
V: TRBV5-1; D: TRBD1; J: TRBJ2-5; size: few; DNA: TGCGCCAGCAGCGAGGGGACAGCCTTACCAGAGACCCAGTACTTC; CDR3: CASSEGTALPETQYF
V: TRBV6-4; D: TRBD1; J: TRBJ2-1; size: few; DNA: TGTGCCAGCAGTGACAACGGACAGGGGAACAATGAGCAGTTCTTC; CDR3: CASSDNGQGNNEQFF
V: TRBV6-6; D: -; J: TRBJ1-1; size: -; DNA: TGTGCCAGCCTAGGCGGATTAACTGAAGCTTTCTTT; CDR3: CASLGGLTEAFF
V: TRBV6-1; D: TRBD2; J: TRBJ2-1; size: few; DNA: TGTGCCAGCAGTACTAGCGGGGGGGCAGCAAATGAGCAGTTCTTC; CDR3: CASSTSGGAANEQFF
V: TRBV7-9; D: -; J: TRBJ2-5; size: once; DNA: TGTGCCAGCAGTAGGAGGGAAGAGACCCAGTACTTC; CDR3: CASSRREETQYF
V: TRBV7-2; D: -; J: TRBJ2-3; size: -; DNA: TGTGCCAGCAGCCCCCTCTTCAGGGGAGGGACAGATACGCAGTATTTT; CDR3: CASSPLFRGGTDTQYF
V: TRBV6-6; D: TRBD1; J: TRBJ2-4; size: -; DNA: TGTGCCAGCTCCAGGACAGGGGAAAACATTCAGTACTTC; CDR3: CASSRTGENIQYF
V: TRBV9; D: TRBD2; J: TRBJ2-2; size: once; DNA: TGTGCCAGCAGCGTAGATTCTAGCGGACCAGAAGGGGAGCTGTTTTTT; CDR3: CASSVDSSGPEGELFF
V: TRBV6-4; D: -; J: TRBJ2-2; size: -; DNA: TGTGCCAGCAGTGATAGGACATCCGGGGAGCTGTTTTTT; CDR3: CASSDRTSGELFF
V: TRBV30; D: -; J: TRBJ2-2; size: -; DNA: TGTGCCTGGAGTGGGACACTGCGAGGCACCGGGGAGCTGTTTTTT; CDR3: CAWSGTLRGTGELFF
V: TRBV18; D: -; J: TRBJ2-7; size: few; DNA: TGTGCCAGCTCACCAAGGGGAAGTTTAGGCTACGAGCAGTACTTC; CDR3: CASSPRGSLGYEQYF
V: TRBV7-8; D: -; J: TRBJ2-1; size: -; DNA: TGTGCCAGCAGCTTAGTGTGGGCAGACTACAATGAGCAGTTCTTC; CDR3: CASSLVWADYNEQFF
V: TRBV4-3; D: -; J: TRBJ2-1; size: -; DNA: TGCGCCAGCAGCCAAGAAGGCAGCGGTTCCTACAATGAGCAGTTCTTC; CDR3: CASSQEGSGSYNEQFF